These 24 T cell receptor beta chains share one sample of origin, sequenced in a study of response to subunit inactivated influenza vaccine. TCRdb reprocessed the RT-PCR reads with MiXCR, giving one entry per CDR3 protein. The repertoire includes about 540,000 distinct CDR3 sequences, roughly 25% of them detected once, and 2.8% sits in the top ten. The data also belong to a second study, concerning T cells expressing NK-cell markers. From that second work: With UMIs, 5'RACE template switching was used to make TCR beta cDNA.

This specimen was CD4+ T cells sorted from PBMCs, taken roughly 12 days after vaccination. The source is a man in his fifties or sixties who received an inactivated influenza vaccine.

A few counts support this clonotype. The chain joins TRBV20-1 to TRBJ2-1; 9 nucleotides line up with TRBD2. Unmatched junction bases numbered 9, after V lost 3 bases and J lost 12 bases. Germline loops: CDR1 DFQATT, CDR2 SNEGSKA (reference sequence). The CDR3 is made up of 13 amino acids. DNA for the CDR3: TGCAGTGCTAGTTTCCCGCGGGAGGGTGGGCAGTTCTTC. This gives the protein CSASFPREGGQFF.

The chain recombines TRBV28 with TRBJ2-2; 13 positions agree with TRBD2. In germline, CDR1 is MDHEN, CDR2 SYDVKM. V shed 6 bases and J 3 bases; nucleotides not matched to a gene: 10. The CDR3 extends over 18 amino acids. CDR3 sequence: CASSTTTSGRYYTGELFF. The CDR3 coding sequence is TGTGCCAGCAGCACAACGACTAGCGGGAGGTACTACACCGGGGAGCTGTTTTTT.

Only a few counts were recorded for this clonotype. The V gene is TRBV5-1, the J gene TRBJ2-2; D possibly matches TRBD1 or TRBD2 (6 bases each). Trimming took off 1 base at V and 0 bases at J, with 13 bases between the two ends. The CDR3 length is 17 residues. CDR1 SGHRS and CDR2 YFSETQ come from the germline V gene. CDR3 amino acids: CASSLYLGGTNTGELFF. The CDR3 nucleotides are TGCGCCAGCAGCTTGTATCTCGGGGGCACGAACACCGGGGAGCTGTTTTTT.

This clonotype was found a few times. The V gene is TRBV25-1, the J gene TRBJ2-5, with D perhaps TRBD2 (5 bases). Looked up from germline, CDR1 is MGHDK and CDR2 is SYGVNS. V dropped 8 bases and J dropped 0 bases, with 16 bases sitting between them. CDR3 length equals 15 residues. CDR3 in amino acids: CASGREFSYQETQYF. DNA of the CDR3: TGTGCCAGCGGACGGGAATTCTCGTACCAAGAGACCCAGTACTTC.

J is TRBJ2-7 and V is TRBV27; D could derive from TRBD1 or TRBD2 (6 bases each). The CDR3 covers 18 residues. CDR1 MNHEY and CDR2 SMNVEV come from the germline V gene (reference sequence). V gave up 5 bases and J gave up 0 bases, with 23 bases separating them. DNA of the CDR3: TGTGCCAGCAGTCCAATCGGGGGCGCTAGGGGGGACTCCTACGAGCAGTACTTC. Protein product: CASSPIGGARGDSYEQYF.

This clonotype was seen many times. The rearrangement joins TRBV5-1 to TRBJ2-3; D may match TRBD1 or TRBD2 (5 bases each). There are 15 residues in the CDR3. V was cut by 3 bases and J by 1 base, with 12 bases left in between. CDR1 is SGHRS, CDR2 YFSETQ, per germline. The CDR3 reads CASSSGTQRTDTQYF. The DNA for the CDR3 is TGCGCCAGCAGCTCCGGGACCCAGCGCACAGATACGCAGTATTTT. Full variable domain (missing parts from reference TRBV5-1 and TRBJ2-3): KAGVTQTPRYLIKTRGQQVTLSCSPISGHRSVSWYQQTPGQGLQFLFEYFSETQRNKGNFPGRFSGRQFSNSRSEMNVSTLELGDSALYLCASSSGTQRTDTQYFGPGTRLTVL.

V gene TRBV29-1 combines with J gene TRBJ1-2; tentatively, D is TRBD1 (5 bases). The CDR3 runs 15 residues. Germline V gives CDR1 SQVTM, CDR2 ANQGSEA. The V and J ends lost 5 bases and 0 bases respectively, with 16 bases between them. CDR3 region: CSVPKRGRTNYGYTF. For the CDR3, the DNA is TGCAGCGTTCCAAAACGGGGCAGGACTAACTATGGCTACACCTTC.

The chain carries TRBV20-1 and TRBJ1-5; D may be TRBD1 (6 bases). Germline V gene lookup returns CDR1 DFQATT and CDR2 SNEGSKA (reference sequence). Trimming stripped 7 bases from V and 10 bases from J, with 26 bases between. The CDR3 length is 15 residues. DNA for the CDR3: TGCAGTGGGGTGGACATCACAGGGTCTGTAGGCCCCCAGCATTTT. This translates into CSGVDITGSVGPQHF.

V usage is TRBV11-2 and J usage is TRBJ2-5, with TRBD2 matching 8 bases. Germline V lookup: CDR1 SGHAT, CDR2 FQNNGV. V shed 4 bases and J 2 bases; nucleotides not matched to a gene: 9. The CDR3 covers 16 residues. In nucleotides, the CDR3 is TGTGCCAGCAGCTCAGAACTAGCGGAACCTCAAGAGACCCAGTACTTC. Protein product: CASSSELAEPQETQYF.

The chain carries TRBV9 and TRBJ2-5, with D hard to call. The CDR3 is 14 amino acids. The germline V and J ends were trimmed by 0 bases and 0 bases, with 6 bases remaining between them. Germline V gene sequence: CDR1 SGDLS, CDR2 YYNGEE. The CDR3 coding sequence is TGTGCCAGCAGCGTAGCGACACACCAAGAGACCCAGTACTTC. Its protein is CASSVATHQETQYF.

Many counts were recorded for this clonotype. J is TRBJ1-1 and V is TRBV29-1, with a possible D match to TRBD1 (5 bases). Germline values: CDR1 SQVTM, CDR2 ANQGSEA. This CDR3 comprises 14 residues. Trimming pared 7 bases from V and 0 bases from J, leaving 15 bases between. The CDR3 here is CSDRQPPMNTEAFF. The DNA of the CDR3 is TGCAGCGATAGACAGCCCCCAATGAACACTGAAGCTTTCTTT.

V usage is TRBV10-3 and J usage is TRBJ2-1; possible D gene TRBD2, 6 bases. Germline V gives CDR1 ENHRY, CDR2 SYGVKD. With 4 bases removed from V and 3 bases from J, the gap between germline ends came to 10 bases. This CDR3 region has 14 residues. The DNA of the CDR3 is TGTGCCATCAGTGGACTAGAGAACTACAATGAGCAGTTCTTC. It yields the protein CAISGLENYNEQFF.

This chain uses TRBV28 with TRBJ1-1; 9 bases map to TRBD1. The CDR3 length is 17 residues. Trimming at V came to 2 bases and at J to 5 bases, leaving 12 bases not matched to a gene. The germline CDR1 and CDR2 sequences are MDHEN and SYDVKM. CDR3 loop: CASSLRERQGVRTEAFF. The CDR3, as DNA: TGTGCCAGCAGTTTACGGGAAAGACAGGGGGTCAGGACTGAAGCTTTCTTT. Drawing the rest from reference TRBV28 and TRBJ1-1, the complete variable domain is DVKVTQSSRYLVKRTGEKVFLECVQDMDHENMFWYRQDPGLGLRLIYFSYDVKMKEKGDIPEGYSVSREKKERFSLILESASTNQTSMYLCASSLRERQGVRTEAFFGQGTRLTVV.

Only a few counts were recorded for this clonotype. The rearrangement joins TRBV3-1 to TRBJ2-2; 9 bases fit TRBD1. With V trimmed by 1 base and J by 6 bases, 3 bases remained unmatched. Germline lookup yields CDR1 LGHDT and CDR2 YNNKEL (reference sequence). There are 15 residues in the CDR3. The CDR3 region has the DNA TGTGCCAGCAGCCAAGTCGGGACAGGGTCCGGGGAGCTGTTTTTT. This encodes CASSQVGTGSGELFF.

In its sample, this clonotype was seen a few times. This rearrangement joins TRBV29-1 to TRBJ2-1; possible D gene TRBD2, 5 bases. This CDR3 contains 14 residues. V was clipped by 6 bases and J by 3 bases, with 15 bases between them. Looked up from germline, CDR1 is SQVTM and CDR2 is ANQGSEA. CDR3 sequence: CSVAAYGVYNEQFF. As DNA, the CDR3 is TGCAGCGTCGCCGCCTACGGGGTCTACAATGAGCAGTTCTTC.

A few counts support this clonotype. This chain links TRBV7-9 with TRBJ2-3, with 7 nucleotides matching TRBD2. The CDR3 loop spans 15 amino acids. Trimming took 4 bases from V and 4 from J; bases not matched to a gene: 8. Germline CDR1 and CDR2: SEHNR and FQNEAQ (reference sequence). The CDR3 sequence: CASSSPAGTADTQYF. CDR3 bases: TGTGCCAGCAGCTCCCCAGCGGGAACAGCAGATACGCAGTATTTT.

The chain employs TRBV15 and TRBJ2-1, with 11 bases that match TRBD2. The ends lost 3 bases at V and 5 bases at J; junction bases unmatched: 9. From germline, CDR1 is LNHNV and CDR2 YYDKDF (reference sequence). This CDR3 is built from 17 residues. Written as DNA, the CDR3 is TGTGCCACCAGCAGGGACCCGACTAGCGGGGCCCACAATGAGCAGTTCTTC. Encoded protein: CATSRDPTSGAHNEQFF.

The sample holds a few counts of this clonotype. The rearrangement links TRBV7-9 to TRBJ2-5; 9 nucleotides match TRBD1. Germline loops: CDR1 SEHNR, CDR2 FQNEAQ (reference sequence). Trimming removed 5 bases from V and 5 bases from J; junction bases left unmatched: 6. The CDR3 sequence is 14 residues long. Here the CDR3 DNA reads TGTGCCAGCAGCGCACAGGGGGCACGGGAGACCCAGTACTTC. It is translated as CASSAQGARETQYF.

The chain is built from TRBV6-1 and TRBJ1-6; D is perhaps TRBD1 (6 bases). Trimming stripped 7 bases from V and 5 bases from J, with 15 bases between. The CDR3 covers 15 residues. The V gene's germline CDR1 is MNHNS and CDR2 SASEGT. CDR3 in amino acids: CASKSPGQNNSPLHF. For the CDR3, the DNA is TGTGCCAGCAAATCGCCTGGACAGAATAATTCACCCCTCCACTTT.

This clonotype has a count of ten or more. The genes are TRBV6-1 and TRBJ1-5, with TRBD1 as a possible D gene (5 bases). The germline V and J ends were trimmed by 6 bases and 1 base, with 10 bases remaining between them. CDR1 is MNHNS, CDR2 SASEGT, per germline. This CDR3 has 14 amino acids. The CDR3 here is CASRQGGSNQPQHF. The CDR3 DNA is TGTGCCAGCAGGCAGGGCGGGAGCAATCAGCCCCAGCATTTT.

This clonotype came up a few times. The chain recombines TRBV28 with TRBJ2-3, with 7 positions matching TRBD1. J gave up 2 bases and V 3 bases, and 8 bases lay outside the gene matches. CDR1 and CDR2 from the germline V gene are MDHEN and SYDVKM. The CDR3 sequence is 16 residues long. CDR3 loop: CASSFPSGTATDTQYF. The CDR3 region has the DNA TGTGCCAGCAGTTTTCCCTCCGGGACAGCCACAGATACGCAGTATTTT.

The gene calls are TRBV5-1 and TRBJ1-4, with D possibly matching TRBD1 (5 bases). Germline V lookup: CDR1 SGHRS, CDR2 YFSETQ. The CDR3 has 15 amino acids. With 4 bases removed from V and 7 bases from J, the gap between germline ends came to 17 bases. The CDR3 nucleotides read TGCGCCAGCAGCCGAAATCAGGGAGGCGGTGAAAAACTGTTTTTT. This sequence encodes CASSRNQGGGEKLFF.

V is TRBV10-3 and J is TRBJ1-5; 8 nucleotides align to TRBD1. J lost 4 bases, V lost 0 bases, and 2 bases had no gene match. Per germline, CDR1 ENHRY and CDR2 SYGVKD. The CDR3 runs to 15 residues. The chain's CDR3 is CAISESRQGNQPQHF. CDR3 in DNA: TGTGCCATCAGTGAGTCGCGACAGGGGAATCAGCCCCAGCATTTT.

This clonotype was seen at least ten times. This chain joins TRBV12-3 or TRBV12-4 and TRBJ1-1; 9 bases map to TRBD1. This CDR3 comprises 13 residues. J gave up 7 bases and V 3 bases, and 3 bases lay outside the gene matches. DNA for the CDR3: TGTGCCAGCAGTTTCTGGGACAGGGATGAAGCTTTCTTT. Protein product: CASSFWDRDEAFF.